This TCR beta chain was sequenced during a study of vaccination and CD4 T cells after COVID-19. The overall study: The authors exposed cells to overlapping spike peptides derived from SARS-CoV-2, HCoV-NL63, HCoV-OC43 and HCoV-229E. Findings and limits, study-wide: Convalescent patients gained a median approximately 90% of their reactive clones only post-vaccination.

Time point specified: late sampling 161 to 241 days after vaccination in a few convalescent patients. The sample's treatment: approximately 9-day PBMC culture with coronavirus spike peptide pools or control peptides (ViraFEST assay). Each of days 3 and 7 saw half the medium replaced by fresh IL-2 medium. V lost 6 bases and J lost 0; bases outside the gene matches: 3. The length of the CDR3 is 14 residues. Comments on this clonotype: Its antigen is unidentified.

Once obtained from cultured CD4+ T cells, the DNA was sequenced using the Oncomine TCR Beta short-read assay. TCRdb processed the PCR reads anew with MiXCR; each CDR3 protein has one entry. The sample includes 25,000 to 30,000 distinct CDR3 sequences, roughly 38% of them seen just once. This TCR derives from a human donor who had recovered from COVID-19. The sequencing here drew on CD4+ T cells from blood, cultured in vitro, taken about 7 months after SARS-CoV-2 vaccination. J is TRBJ1-1 and V is TRBV12-3 or TRBV12-4, with 8 positions matching TRBD1. In nucleotides, the CDR3 is TGTGCCAGCAGGTGGACAGGGATGAACACTGAAGCTTTCTTT. Protein sequence: CASRWTGMNTEAFF.